This is a list of T cell receptor beta chains from one sample in a study of shared clonotypes between healthy human individuals. The method was immunoSEQ multiplex PCR; TCRdb's version includes in-frame clones alone and lacks a portion of them. Seen here are hundreds of thousands of clones, less than 80% observed once, and the top ten hold under 2%. Sequenced material: memory CD4+ T cells sorted from blood. The receptors stem from a woman under 40 in good health. Both conserved end residues are part of each CDR3. D genes are given only for firm matches. The size field is filled for only some rows; it gives once, few, many or a size class.

D | size | J | V | CDR3 | DNA
TRBD1 | once | TRBJ1-1 | TRBV5-1 | CASSWNGQGMDTEAFF | TGCGCCAGCAGCTGGAACGGACAGGGGATGGACACTGAAGCTTTCTTT
TRBD1 | once | TRBJ1-4 | TRBV29-1 | CSVGAGQGGPVEKLFF | TGCAGCGTGGGGGCGGGACAGGGAGGCCCCGTCGAAAAACTGTTTTTT
- | - | TRBJ2-6 | TRBV5-1 | CASSLEGSSGANVLTF | TGCGCCAGCAGCTTGGAAGGGTCCTCTGGGGCCAACGTCCTGACTTTC
- | - | TRBJ2-1 | TRBV7-9 | CASRTEGGEQFF | TGTGCCAGCAGAACGGAAGGGGGTGAGCAGTTCTTC
- | - | TRBJ1-3 | TRBV11-2 | CASSLAWGNTIYF | TGTGCCAGCAGCTTAGCGTGGGGAAACACCATATATTTT
TRBD2 | few | TRBJ2-1 | TRBV27 | CASSPSPRVAGASYNEQFF | TGTGCCAGCAGTCCGTCCCCACGGGTGGCGGGAGCTTCGTACAATGAGCAGTTCTTC
- | - | TRBJ1-1 | TRBV28 | CASSSGRTTAVF | TGTGCCAGCAGTTCGGGACGGACTACGGCAGTCTTT
- | few | TRBJ1-2 | TRBV20-1 | CSAGDLGYTF | TGCAGTGCGGGGGACCTTGGCTACACCTTC
TRBD2 | - | TRBJ2-3 | TRBV29-1 | CSSVRGKGLAGGRTDTQYF | TGCAGCTCGGTCAGGGGGAAGGGACTAGCGGGAGGCCGCACAGATACGCAGTATTTT
- | - | TRBJ1-1 | TRBV7-2 | CASSLLGGEAFF | TGTGCCAGCAGCTTACTCGGCGGCGAAGCTTTCTTT
- | - | TRBJ1-1 | TRBV19 | CASSIGQLTNTEAFF | TGTGCCAGTAGTATAGGCCAACTGACGAACACTGAAGCTTTCTTT
- | - | TRBJ1-4 | TRBV7-9 | CASSLVDTTNEKLFF | TGTGCCAGCAGCTTAGTCGATACAACTAATGAAAAACTGTTTTTT
- | - | TRBJ2-6 | TRBV28 | CASSVGGAISGANVLTF | TGTGCCAGCAGTGTCGGCGGGGCAATCTCTGGGGCCAACGTCCTGACTTTC
TRBD1 | many | TRBJ1-5 | TRBV5-1 | CASRQVTGVDQPQHF | TGCGCCAGCAGACAAGTCACAGGGGTTGATCAGCCCCAGCATTTT
TRBD1 | - | TRBJ2-7 | TRBV19 | CATWGRTGGSYEQYF | TGTGCCACCTGGGGGAGGACAGGGGGCTCCTACGAGCAGTACTTC
TRBD1 | many | TRBJ1-2 | TRBV29-1 | CSVDRGGYTF | TGCAGCGTCGACAGGGGCGGCTACACCTTC
TRBD1 | - | TRBJ1-2 | TRBV27 | CASSLLTGGGNYGYTF | TGTGCCAGCAGTTTACTGACAGGGGGGGGAAACTATGGCTACACCTTC
- | once | TRBJ1-5 | TRBV9 | CASSVGYNQPQHF | TGTGCCAGCAGCGTAGGATACAATCAGCCCCAGCATTTT
TRBD1 | once | TRBJ1-2 | TRBV28 | CASSPGTGGDTF | TGTGCCAGCAGTCCTGGGACAGGGGGAGACACCTTC
TRBD1 | few | TRBJ2-7 | TRBV2 | CASRKQGDEQYF | TGTGCCAGCAGGAAACAGGGGGACGAGCAGTACTTC
- | - | TRBJ1-1 | TRBV4-1 | CASSPMGWTEAFF | TGCGCCAGCAGCCCGATGGGGTGGACTGAAGCTTTCTTT
TRBD2 | - | TRBJ2-7 | TRBV7-9 | CASSYSNTSGRKYEQYF | TGTGCCAGCAGCTATTCAAACACAAGCGGGAGAAAATACGAGCAGTACTTC
- | - | TRBJ2-7 | TRBV7-9 | CASHGVFSYEQYF | TGTGCCAGCCACGGTGTCTTCTCCTACGAGCAGTACTTC
TRBD1 | few | TRBJ1-2 | TRBV19 | CASSAPRDRGGYTF | TGTGCCAGTAGTGCCCCCCGGGACAGGGGGGGCTACACCTTC
- | - | TRBJ2-7 | TRBV14 | CASSHSFGQGGYEQYF | TGTGCCAGCAGCCACTCTTTCGGTCAGGGGGGCTACGAGCAGTACTTC
- | - | TRBJ2-1 | TRBV19 | CASSITSNEQFF | TGTGCCAGTAGTATTACGTCCAATGAGCAGTTCTTC
- | few | TRBJ1-5 | TRBV2 | CASMPGDSQPQHF | TGTGCCAGCATGCCGGGGGATTCGCAGCCCCAGCATTTT
- | - | TRBJ1-5 | TRBV7-6 | CASSSPDLDQPQHF | TGTGCCAGCAGCTCTCCCGACTTAGATCAGCCCCAGCATTTT
- | many | TRBJ2-7 | TRBV5-1 | CASSLVGRGEQYF | TGCGCCAGCAGCTTGGTGGGCAGGGGCGAGCAGTACTTC
- | - | TRBJ1-1 | TRBV5-1 | CASSLGAGDKNTEAFF | TGCGCCAGCAGCTTGGGGGCAGGGGACAAGAACACTGAAGCTTTCTTT
- | once | TRBJ2-1 | TRBV5-1 | CASSLEVPSYNEQFF | TGCGCCAGCAGCTTGGAGGTGCCTAGCTACAATGAGCAGTTCTTC
TRBD2 | - | TRBJ2-1 | TRBV7-9 | CASSLYGRVDNEQFF | TGTGCCAGCAGCTTATACGGGAGGGTCGACAATGAGCAGTTCTTC
- | - | TRBJ1-2 | TRBV5-4 | CASSLQGVHGYTF | TGTGCCAGCAGCTTGCAAGGGGTCCATGGCTACACCTTC
TRBD1 | once | TRBJ2-2 | TRBV10-3 | CAISVQGGTGELFF | TGTGCCATCAGTGTACAGGGGGGCACCGGGGAGCTGTTTTTT
- | - | TRBJ1-1 | TRBV29-1 | CSVKGWRLNTEAFF | TGCAGCGTTAAAGGGTGGCGGCTGAACACTGAAGCTTTCTTT
TRBD1 | - | TRBJ1-2 | TRBV19 | CATADRGKSYGYTF | TGTGCCACCGCAGACAGGGGGAAAAGCTATGGCTACACCTTC
- | - | TRBJ2-7 | TRBV7-8 | CATARQQPSYEQYF | TGTGCAACGGCAAGACAGCAACCTTCCTACGAGCAGTACTTC
- | few | TRBJ2-7 | TRBV10-2 | CATALLGALTYEQYF | TGCGCCACCGCACTCCTAGGCGCTCTGACCTACGAGCAGTACTTC
- | - | TRBJ1-1 | TRBV15 | CATSRGLDTEAFF | TGTGCCACCAGCAGGGGGCTGGACACTGAAGCTTTCTTT
- | many | TRBJ2-2 | TRBV7-9 | CASSQDSAAANTGELFF | TGTGCCAGCAGTCAGGACTCAGCCGCCGCGAACACCGGGGAGCTGTTTTTT
- | - | TRBJ1-3 | TRBV27 | CASSRGASAGNTIYF | TGTGCCAGCAGTAGGGGGGCCAGTGCTGGAAACACCATATATTTT
- | - | TRBJ2-1 | TRBV28 | CASSPLGGEYNEQFF | TGTGCCAGCAGTCCTCTTGGAGGAGAGTACAATGAGCAGTTCTTC
TRBD2 | once | TRBJ2-7 | TRBV10-2 | CASSGPSRTSGLSYEQYF | TGCGCCAGCAGTGGTCCCTCCAGGACTAGCGGGCTCTCCTACGAGCAGTACTTC
- | - | TRBJ2-2 | TRBV9 | CASSAHRLAGELFF | TGTGCCAGCAGCGCCCATAGGTTGGCCGGGGAGCTGTTTTTT
TRBD1 | - | TRBJ1-4 | TRBV5-1 | CASSPGQGREKLFF | TGCGCCAGCAGCCCTGGACAGGGTCGTGAAAAACTGTTTTTT
- | - | TRBJ2-5 | TRBV27 | CASKRDQETQYF | TGTGCCAGCAAAAGGGACCAAGAGACCCAGTACTTC
- | - | TRBJ2-1 | TRBV28 | CASKAGKVYNEQFF | TGTGCCAGCAAGGCCGGGAAGGTCTACAATGAGCAGTTCTTC
- | once | TRBJ1-5 | TRBV6-1 | CASSEASGIQPQHF | TGTGCCAGCAGTGAAGCGTCGGGGATTCAGCCCCAGCATTTT
- | many | TRBJ1-4 | TRBV12-5 | CASGPGRTNEKLFF | TGTGCTAGTGGGCCGGGGAGAACTAATGAAAAACTGTTTTTT
TRBD1 | - | TRBJ2-2 | TRBV19 | CASSPDRASGELFF | TGTGCCAGTAGCCCAGACAGGGCCAGCGGGGAGCTGTTTTTT
- | - | TRBJ1-1 | TRBV30 | CAWRGTRFRAIHEAFF | TGTGCCTGGAGGGGTACCAGGTTTCGGGCCATTCATGAAGCTTTCTTT
- | - | TRBJ2-7 | TRBV19 | CASSNQGKASYEQYF | TGTGCCAGTAGTAACCAGGGGAAGGCCTCCTACGAGCAGTACTTC
TRBD2 | - | TRBJ2-2 | TRBV2 | CASSEPAGDTGELFF | TGTGCCAGCAGTGAGCCAGCGGGAGACACCGGGGAGCTGTTTTTT
TRBD2 | - | TRBJ2-3 | TRBV11-2 | CASSLGLAGSRTDTQYF | TGTGCCAGCAGCTTAGGCCTAGCGGGATCGAGGACAGATACGCAGTATTTT
- | - | TRBJ1-6 | TRBV5-1 | CASSITGFLAESPLHF | TGCGCCAGCAGCATAACAGGATTCCTCGCGGAATCACCCCTCCACTTT
- | - | TRBJ2-1 | TRBV28 | CASSLPSYNEQFF | TGTGCCAGCAGTTTACCAAGTTACAATGAGCAGTTCTTC
TRBD1 | - | TRBJ1-5 | TRBV11-2 | CASSSGQGDNQPQHF | TGTGCCAGCAGCTCTGGACAGGGCGACAATCAGCCCCAGCATTTT
- | - | TRBJ1-5 | TRBV11-3 | CASSLGQFSNQPQHF | TGTGCCAGCAGCTTAGGACAGTTTAGCAATCAGCCCCAGCATTTT
TRBD2 | - | TRBJ2-1 | TRBV28 | CASSPAGSSYNEQFF | TGTGCCAGCAGCCCAGCGGGGAGCTCCTACAATGAGCAGTTCTTC